The following is a T cell receptor (beta chain) sequence with its context. Antigen: not known. One end of the junction varies from germline; a read error may be responsible. These data originate in a study of tumor and adjacent non-tumor tissue in lung cancer. Overall study: There were 11 to 13 adenocarcinoma, a couple of squamous cell carcinoma and 1 small cell lung cancer cases. Stage I to III disease affected ten to eleven men and 5 women aged about 31 to 85.

General observations from the study: TCR diversity was significantly greater in tumor than normal lung tissue.

A modified ARM-PCR protocol with three rounds of nested PCR amplified TCRbeta. TCRdb itself ran the multiplex PCR reads through MiXCR, one entry per CDR3 protein. The sample has 100,000 or so distinct CDR3 sequences, 80% seen once. This sample's RNA came from whole unsorted tissue. This non-tumor lung sample came from over 3 cm beyond the tumor edge. Germline V CDR1 and CDR2: LGHNA, YNFKEQ. CDR3 length: 17 residues. The V and J genes are TRBV4-2 and TRBJ2-6, with 8 bases fitting TRBD1. This receptor was taken from a man between 60 and 75 years old with small cell lung cancer. The sample was distant non-tumor lung tissue. The CDR3 region has the DNA TGTGCCAGCAGCCCGGGACAGGACCACTCTGAGGCCGACGTCCTGACTTTC. Protein product: CASSPGQDHSEADVLTF.